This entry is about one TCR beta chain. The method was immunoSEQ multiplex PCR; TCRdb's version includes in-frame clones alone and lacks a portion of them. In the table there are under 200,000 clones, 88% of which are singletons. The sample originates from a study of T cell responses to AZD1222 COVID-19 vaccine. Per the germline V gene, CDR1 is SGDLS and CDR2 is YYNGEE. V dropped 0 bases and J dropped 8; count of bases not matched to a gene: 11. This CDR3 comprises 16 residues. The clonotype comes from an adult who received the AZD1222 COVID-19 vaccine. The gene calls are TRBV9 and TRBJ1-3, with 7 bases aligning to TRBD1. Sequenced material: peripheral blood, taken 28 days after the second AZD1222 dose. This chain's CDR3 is CASSVGRDSLSDTIYF. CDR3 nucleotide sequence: TGTGCCAGCAGCGTAGGCCGGGACAGCTTATCGGACACCATATATTTT.